This T cell receptor beta chain was retrieved from a study of T-cell memory formation after mild COVID-19. Study context: Clustering of TCRs was largely donor specific.

MiXCR, applied by TCRdb to the 5' RACE reads, yields one record per CDR3 protein. Of hundreds of thousands of distinct CDR3 sequences listed, 20% are singletons. This clonotype turned up a few times. What it binds is not known. V was pared by 6 bases and J by 3 bases, with 12 bases between. The CDR3 has 13 residues. Study results and limitations: For contracting clones, CD4+ ones sat mainly in CM and EM, CD8+ in EMRA. Day 15 to 85 contracting clones showed balanced CD4/CD8; day 15 to 37 expanders favored CD4+.

This rearrangement joins TRBV12-3 or TRBV12-4 to TRBJ2-7, with D possibly TRBD1 on 5 matching bases. This receptor was identified in an adult woman who had mild COVID-19 (a few samples of this study predate the infection). Cell type and time point are not known. Input material: PBMCs or a T cell subset sorted from them (not recorded which). CDR3: CASRTQASYEQYF. The CDR3 DNA sequence: TGTGCCAGCAGGACACAGGCTAGCTACGAGCAGTACTTC.